A selection of T cell receptor beta chains follows, all from one sample in a study of early T cells in non-severe SARS-CoV-2 infection. One entry per CDR3 protein, called by TCRdb with MiXCR from the 5' RACE reads. Among 55,000 to 75,000 distinct CDR3 sequences listed, about a tenth were seen once. Specimen: whole blood. The receptors were gathered from an adult who was a healthcare worker with PCR-confirmed SARS-CoV-2 infection or an uninfected control (not recorded which). CDR3s include the opening cysteine and the closing phenylalanine or tryptophan. The D gene is left open where the match is weak. Only some rows state a clone size, as once, few, many or a class for expanded clones.

TRBD1,many,TRBV20-1,TRBJ1-6,CSARGSGGISLENSPLHF,TGCAGTGCTAGAGGCTCAGGGGGCATATCCCTAGAAAATTCACCCCTCCACTTT
.,few,TRBV5-4,TRBJ1-3,CASSLDSQVGNTIYF,TGTGCCAGCAGCTTGGACAGTCAAGTTGGAAACACCATATATTTT
.,.,TRBV3-1,TRBJ2-3,CASSREAGGDTQYF,TGTGCCAGCAGCCGAGAAGCAGGAGGAGATACGCAGTATTTT
.,many,TRBV6-2/TRBV6-3,TRBJ2-1,CASRKGNEQFF,TGTGCCAGCAGGAAGGGGAATGAGCAGTTCTTC
.,few,TRBV12-3/TRBV12-4,TRBJ2-5,CASRLLGQETQYF,TGTGCCAGCAGACTACTAGGACAAGAGACCCAGTACTTC
TRBD2,few,TRBV11-2,TRBJ2-2,CASSAGTSGGELFF,TGTGCCAGCAGCGCGGGGACTAGCGGAGGGGAGCTGTTTTTT
.,many,TRBV9,TRBJ2-7,CASSVTSVSYEQYF,TGTGCCAGCAGCGTCACCAGCGTTTCCTACGAGCAGTACTTC
.,few,TRBV4-3,TRBJ2-5,CASSQDRETQETQYF,TGCGCCAGCAGCCAAGATCGGGAGACCCAAGAGACCCAGTACTTC
TRBD2,few,TRBV29-1,TRBJ2-5,CSVVLAAGQETQYF,TGCAGCGTTGTACTAGCGGCCGGCCAAGAGACCCAGTACTTC
.,.,TRBV20-1,TRBJ1-2,CSAIRDAGGYTF,TGCAGTGCTATCCGGGACGCCGGTGGCTACACCTTC
.,few,TRBV20-1,TRBJ2-5,CSARRDLQETQYF,TGCAGTGCTAGAAGAGACTTACAAGAGACCCAGTACTTC
.,.,TRBV10-3,TRBJ1-3,CAISESSAVRNTIYF,TGTGCCATCAGTGAGTCAAGCGCTGTGAGAAACACCATATATTTT
.,many,TRBV20-1,TRBJ2-5,CSARDPLKWSETQYF,TGCAGTGCTAGAGATCCCCTAAAGTGGTCTGAGACCCAGTACTTC
TRBD2,.,TRBV28,TRBJ2-3,CASSQNSGRRTDTQYF,TGTGCCAGCAGTCAAAATAGCGGGAGGAGGACAGATACGCAGTATTTT
.,.,TRBV12-3/TRBV12-4,TRBJ2-7,CASSSGFEQYF,TGTGCCAGCAGTTCAGGATTCGAGCAGTACTTC
.,.,TRBV28,TRBJ2-7,CASGSASREQYF,TGTGCCAGCGGGAGTGCCTCGCGCGAGCAGTACTTC
.,.,TRBV7-2,TRBJ2-7,CASSAAGIFREQYF,TGTGCCAGCAGCGCCGCCGGGATCTTCCGCGAGCAGTACTTC
.,.,TRBV10-3,TRBJ2-7,CAISESDNYYEQYF,TGTGCCATCAGTGAGTCGGACAACTACTACGAGCAGTACTTC
TRBD1,few,TRBV5-4,TRBJ1-3,CASSLRGLGNTIYF,TGTGCCAGCAGCTTGAGGGGGCTTGGAAACACCATATATTTT
.,few,TRBV7-3,TRBJ1-1,CASSPGARTEAFF,TGTGCCAGCAGCCCGGGGGCGAGGACTGAAGCTTTCTTT
.,few,TRBV30,TRBJ2-1,CAWSGRVTYNEQFF,TGTGCCTGGAGCGGCCGTGTAACCTACAATGAGCAGTTCTTC
TRBD2,.,TRBV5-1,TRBJ2-1,CASSLGGLAGIDEQFF,TGCGCCAGCAGCTTAGGGGGACTAGCGGGAATCGATGAGCAGTTCTTC
.,once,TRBV6-2/TRBV6-3,TRBJ1-1,CASAKPEGDHTEAFF,TGTGCCAGCGCCAAACCCGAAGGGGACCACACTGAAGCTTTCTTT
.,.,TRBV30,TRBJ1-1,CAWSNSPMNTEAFF,TGTGCCTGGAGTAACAGTCCCATGAACACTGAAGCTTTCTTT
.,.,TRBV12-3/TRBV12-4,TRBJ2-1,CASSFRPQSEQFF,TGTGCCAGCAGTTTTAGACCGCAGAGTGAGCAGTTCTTC
TRBD2,few,TRBV12-3/TRBV12-4,TRBJ2-2,CASSFTSGFAGELFF,TGTGCCAGCAGTTTTACTAGCGGGTTTGCCGGGGAGCTGTTTTTT
TRBD2,many,TRBV6-2/TRBV6-3,TRBJ2-1,CASSPGLVSNEQFF,TGTGCCAGCAGTCCCGGACTAGTATCCAATGAGCAGTTCTTC
.,few,TRBV11-1,TRBJ2-7,CASSPRDFYEQYF,TGTGCCAGCAGCCCTCGGGACTTCTACGAGCAGTACTTC
.,many,TRBV7-2,TRBJ2-6,CASSLSPPTVSGANVLTF,TGTGCCAGCAGCTTATCCCCTCCGACAGTCTCTGGGGCCAACGTCCTGACTTTC
.,few,TRBV5-5,TRBJ1-6,CASSHDRFNSPLHF,TGTGCCAGCAGCCACGACAGGTTTAATTCACCCCTCCACTTT
.,.,TRBV7-9,TRBJ2-3,CASRTWEATDTQYF,TGTGCCAGCAGGACCTGGGAGGCCACAGATACGCAGTATTTT
TRBD2,few,TRBV10-2,TRBJ2-7,CASRGLAGYEQYF,TGCGCCAGCAGAGGACTAGCGGGGTACGAGCAGTACTTC
.,few,TRBV19,TRBJ2-2,CASSKAIRGTGELFF,TGTGCCAGTAGTAAAGCTATACGTGGCACCGGGGAGCTGTTTTTT
TRBD1,.,TRBV4-1,TRBJ1-3,CASSQDRTGDNTIYF,TGCGCCAGCAGCCAAGACCGGACAGGGGATAACACCATATATTTT
TRBD2,many,TRBV9,TRBJ2-1,CASSVDGGRAGDEQFF,TGTGCCAGCAGCGTAGACGGCGGGAGGGCCGGGGATGAGCAGTTCTTC
.,few,TRBV7-9,TRBJ2-7,CASSLGGGRSYEQYF,TGTGCCAGCAGCTTAGGGGGAGGACGCTCCTACGAGCAGTACTTC
TRBD2,few,TRBV29-1,TRBJ2-3,CSGKPSGRTDTQYF,TGCAGCGGAAAACCTAGCGGACGCACAGATACGCAGTATTTT
TRBD2,.,TRBV20-1,TRBJ2-5,CSADSGNKETQYF,TGCAGCGCAGATAGCGGGAACAAAGAGACCCAGTACTTC
.,few,TRBV29-1,TRBJ1-1,CSGLDTEAFF,TGCAGCGGATTGGACACTGAAGCTTTCTTT
.,.,TRBV12-3/TRBV12-4,TRBJ1-5,CASSSRANQPQHF,TGTGCCAGCAGTTCGAGGGCGAATCAGCCCCAGCATTTT
.,many,TRBV9,TRBJ1-6,CASSGQDTPLHF,TGTGCCAGCAGCGGACAAGATACACCCCTCCACTTT